The source of this TCR beta chain is a study of identical twins. Study results and caveats: While abundant cord blood beta clonotypes carried fewer insertions, memory repertoires showed no such pattern. Zero-insertion findings could be partly confounded by invariant cells (MAIT and iNKT cells).

The donors were all healthy and Caucasian. Through template switching, a universal primer site was introduced, and the cDNA contained unique molecular identifiers. Each CDR3 protein is one row after TCRdb ran MiXCR on the 5' RACE reads. The sample lists some 300,000 distinct CDR3 sequences; roughly an eighth were seen once. The table lists this clonotype with a few counts. The antigen remains undetermined. The sample also formed part of further work on yellow fever vaccine responses in identical twins.

The receptor was derived from a woman between 18 and 29 years old in good health. Sequences were obtained from CD8+ T cells sorted from blood.

As DNA, the CDR3 is TGCAGTGCTGATGGGAATGAGCAGTTCTTC. Its translation: CSADGNEQFF. V and J are TRBV20-1 and TRBJ2-1; D is unresolved. The CDR3 runs 10 residues. With 5 bases removed from V and 7 bases from J, the gap between germline ends came to 6 bases. Germline lookup yields CDR1 DFQATT and CDR2 SNEGSKA (reference sequence).